The 12 T cell receptor beta chains below come from one sample, sequenced in a study of tumor-infiltrating lymphocytes in primary liver carcinoma. Priming with a constant-region primer yielded TCR beta cDNA from roughly 0.45 ug total RNA. Libraries of TCR beta came from three nested multiplex PCR rounds with slightly modified ARM-PCR. Each of the first two PCR rounds ran approximately 9 cycles with TRBV1-TRBV30 forward and C-beta reverse primers. One entry per CDR3 protein, called by TCRdb with MiXCR from the multiplex PCR reads. Here the sample spans 300,000 to 350,000 distinct CDR3 sequences, less than 65% being singletons. Unsorted whole blood served as the source of blood RNA, and germline DNA was extracted as well. Specimen: peripheral blood. These receptors all stem from a man aged 35 to 55 with primary liver carcinoma and hepatitis B virus infection.

Note on this clonotype: A much larger clone lies a single base off, so this may be a read error. The chain carries TRBV4-1 and TRBJ2-7, with 10 bases identical to TRBD1. V shed 2 bases, J shed 8 bases, and the junction held 9 bases outside the gene matches. The CDR3 is 15 amino acids. Germline V gene sequence: CDR1 MGHRA, CDR2 YSYEKL. CDR3 region: CASSQPGQGFYKQYF. CDR3 coding DNA: TGCGCCAGCAGCCAACCGGGACAGGGGTTTTACAAGCAGTACTTC.

In the case of this clonotype: An end of the junction does not agree with germline; a read error may underlie this. The genes are TRBV6-1 and TRBJ2-1, with 12 bases that match TRBD2. CDR1 is MNHNS and CDR2 is SASEGT in the germline V gene. The CDR3 consists of 16 residues. CDR3 in amino acids: CASRWRLAGETHEQFF. As DNA, the CDR3 is TGTGCTAGCAGATGGCGACTAGCGGGAGAAACACATGAGCAGTTCTTC.

In this sample, this clonotype turned up once. The CDR3 loop reads CASSSPASGKYNEQFF. The CDR3, as DNA: TGTGCCAGCAGTTCCCCCGCTAGCGGGAAGTACAATGAGCAGTTCTTC. The J gene is TRBJ2-1, the V gene TRBV12-3 or TRBV12-4; 9 bases are a match to TRBD2. The V gene end was trimmed by 4 bases and the J gene end by 4 bases; junction bases not matched to a gene: 8. CDR3 length: 16 amino acids.

Worth noting for this clonotype: Being one base from a much bigger clone, this may be a read error. V and J are TRBV5-5 and TRBJ2-3, with a possible D match to TRBD1 (5 bases). The CDR3 length is 14 residues. Trimming took 1 base from V and 7 from J, leaving 13 bases between them. The germline gives CDR1 SGHKS, CDR2 YYEKEE (reference sequence). The CDR3 DNA is TGTGCCAGCAGCTTGTTTAGGGGAACAAATACGCAGTATTTT. Translating it yields CASSLFRGTNTQYF.

Concerning this clonotype: No conserved phenylalanine or tryptophan is present at the end of the CDR3, so a read error is the likely explanation. CDR3 loop: CASSQGPFNEQFL. The CDR3 DNA follows: TGTGCCAGCAGCCAAGGACCATTCAATGAGCAGTTCCTC. The rearrangement joins TRBV14 to TRBJ2-1, with D unresolved. The ends were cut back, 1 base at V and 6 bases at J, with 7 bases in the middle. The CDR3 has 13 amino acids. Germline loops: CDR1 SGHDN, CDR2 FVKESK.

V gene TRBV24-1 combines with J gene TRBJ1-5; a possible D gene is TRBD1 (5 bases). The CDR3 contains 13 residues. V was clipped by 6 bases and J by 6 bases, with 11 bases between them. Germline V gene sequence: CDR1 KGHDR, CDR2 SFDVKD. As DNA, the CDR3 is TGTGCCACCAGTAGGGCAGGGAGTCAGCCCCAGCATTTT. This sequence encodes CATSRAGSQPQHF.

Of note for this clonotype: The final CDR3 position lacks the conserved phenylalanine or tryptophan, pointing to a likely read error. V is TRBV6-6 and J is TRBJ2-3, with 13 positions matching TRBD2. CDR3 length: 16 amino acids. In germline, CDR1 is MNHNY, CDR2 SVGAGI (reference sequence). V was pared by 6 bases and J by 5 bases, with 8 bases of the junction left unmatched. CDR3 DNA sequence: TGTGCCAGCAGCAGGACTAGCGGGAGATGCGGAGATACGCAGTATCTT. It encodes CASSRTSGRCGDTQYL.

The rearrangement links TRBV19 to TRBJ2-1; tentative D call: TRBD2 (6 bases). The germline gives CDR1 LNHDA, CDR2 SQIVND (reference sequence). V gave up 0 bases and J gave up 3 bases, with 18 bases separating them. This CDR3 has 18 amino acids. The CDR3 region has the DNA TGTGCCAGTAGTATAGATTTGTCTAGCGACGGCCTCTACAATGAGCAGTTCTTC. It encodes CASSIDLSSDGLYNEQFF.

The chain carries TRBV29-1 and TRBJ2-5, with TRBD1 identical over 7 bases. The CDR3 is 12 residues long. The V and J ends lost 3 bases and 7 bases, in that order; junction bases with no gene match: 5. Germline CDR1 and CDR2: SQVTM and ANQGSEA. CDR3 region: CSVEGQIRTQYF. The CDR3, as DNA: TGCAGCGTTGAGGGACAGATAAGGACCCAGTACTTC.

The CDR3 region is CASSSRLEGTSYEQYF. DNA for the CDR3: TGTGCCAGCAGCTCTCGACTAGAGGGTACCTCCTACGAGCAGTACTTC. The chain recombines TRBV7-9 with TRBJ2-7, with D maybe TRBD2 (6 bases). With 4 bases removed from V and 0 bases from J, the gap between germline ends came to 16 bases. CDR3 size: 16 residues. Germline V gives CDR1 SEHNR, CDR2 FQNEAQ (reference sequence).

To note about this clonotype: A read error may be the cause here, since a much bigger clone is one base away. V is TRBV12-3 or TRBV12-4 and J is TRBJ2-1; D might be TRBD1 (5 bases). V was shortened by 10 bases and J by 2 bases, with 18 bases between the two germline ends. The CDR3 covers 15 residues. CDR3 sequence reads: CAIVLGTGTYNEQFF. As DNA, the CDR3 is TGTGCCATCGTCCTTGGCACAGGAACCTACAATGAGCAGTTCTTC.

This clonotype came up a few times. This sequence joins TRBV12-3 or TRBV12-4 and TRBJ1-4, with D unresolved. This CDR3 is 12 amino acids long. V was pared by 6 bases and J by 6 bases, with 8 bases between. The CDR3 bases are TGTGCCAGCAGCCGAGGTGATGAAAAACTGTTTTTT. It codes for CASSRGDEKLFF.